This TCR beta chain originates from a study of T-cell reconstitution after alpha-beta-depleted transplantation in children. Germline lookup yields CDR1 DFQATT and CDR2 SNEGSKA (reference sequence). Trimming shortened V by 0 bases and J by 2 bases, and 11 bases separated the two germline ends. This CDR3 comprises 14 residues. Molecular barcoding with unique molecular identifiers was used for the TCRbeta library. TCRdb redid the calling of the PCR reads with MiXCR, one entry per CDR3 protein. The sample consists of about 400,000 distinct CDR3 sequences, around 20% of them appearing once. The sequence was collected from a human donor who donated a stem cell graft to a child with acute myeloid leukemia. V usage is TRBV20-1 and J usage is TRBJ2-7, with a tentative D call TRBD2 (5 bases). The sample consisted of PBMCs from the stem cell graft donor, taken from the stem cell graft. The CDR3 nucleotides are TGCAGTGCTAGAGATGGCGGGCCTACCTACGAGCAGTACTTC. Its protein is CSARDGGPTYEQYF.